This TCR beta chain was recorded in a study of CD8+CD57+ T cells in acquired aplastic anemia (dated by TCRdb to the late 2010s). Broadly, across the study: A mean of about 3.2 ug of DNA, ranging from roughly 0.17 to 30 ug, was extracted from sorted CD4+ and CD8+ cells. CD8+CD57+ expansion was defined as frequency above the mean frequency observed in healthy subjects. Study-wide conclusions, independent of this receptor: Around 30 CD8+ CDR3 sequences were shared between patients and controls but appeared highly expressed in patients and within their immunodominant clones. Between patients and healthy controls, no significant difference in CD8+ Simpson's diversity was found (P=0.060).

The table lists this clonotype with a count of one. The specificity of this receptor is unknown. Per-base quality was not reported, and no clone a single base away is much larger than it. A single read is weak support. TCR beta VDJ combination and CDR3 sequence profiling used genomic DNA as the template. TCR repertoire sequencing was run on an Illumina HiSeq 2000. The paper's data handling went like this. Repertoires were assessed using TRBV/TRBJ rearrangement plots, CDR3 size and DJ length profiles, and Simpson's diversity index. The most abundant DNA sequence in the deep sequencing data was defined as the immunodominant clone. CDR3 amino acid sequences were screened for sharing across subjects and compared with published repertoires and the VDJdb database. TCRdb passed the public sequencing reads through fastp at Q25 and MiXCR, retaining productive beta sequences. Each entry is one CDR3 protein sequence, shown with its most common DNA and genes. In this record, the V and J calls reflect TCRdb's handling and not the investigators' own analysis. For this sample there are some 200,000 distinct CDR3 sequences; roughly 53% appear just once. The ten largest account for 15% to 20% of the sample.

V gives up 8 bases and J gives up 1 base, and the segment between their germline ends measures 15 bases. CDR1 and CDR2, looked up from the germline V gene (reference sequence), are LNHDA and SQIVND. Taken from cysteine to phenylalanine, the CDR3 has 15 residues. CDR3 DNA is the only sequence kept; it has 45 bases, read in frame from the first base. Patients chosen for sequencing had shown expansion of CD8+CD57+ cells by flow cytometry. Severe acquired aplastic anemia was diagnosed in all patients according to International Study of Aplastic Anemia and Agranulocytosis and Camitta criteria. No therapy had been received by the patients at the time of blood sampling. TCR repertoires of sorted CD4+ and CD8+ blood T cells from severe aplastic anemia patients and healthy subjects were deep-sequenced in the study. In the USA, patient enrollment took place under clinicaltrials.gov protocols 00001620, 01623167, 00001397, 00071045, 00081523 and 00961064. Ficoll-Paque density gradient centrifugation was used to isolate peripheral blood mononuclear cells. Before DNA was extracted, CD4+ and CD8+ T cells were sorted using either FACS or magnetic beads.

The sequenced sample consisted of sorted CD4+, CD8+, or CD8+CD57+ T cells (not recorded which) from PBMCs. The chain employs TRBV19 and TRBJ2-4; the D gene is perhaps TRBD1 or TRBD2, each of them matching over 7 bases. This TCR came from a human donor with aplastic anemia. The DNA reads as follows: TGTGCCAGTTCCCAGGGGGGGGGGGCCAAAAACATTCAGTACTTC. It specifies CASSQGGGAKNIQYF. The full variable domain, with segments outside the CDR3 supplied by the reference TRBV19 and TRBJ2-4 proteins, appears as DGGITQSPKYLFRKEGQNVTLSCEQNLNHDAMYWYRQDPGQGLRLIYYSQIVNDFQKGDIAEGYSVSREKKESFPLTVTSAQKNPTAFYLCASSQGGGAKNIQYFGAGTRLSVL.